The 22 T cell receptor beta chains below were found in one sample sequenced in a study of spatial heterogeneity in lung cancer. Time point denoted: sample taken at primary tumor resection. Findings and limits, study-wide: The study found that expanded intratumoral alpha and beta TCR counts tracked tumor mutation counts.

These receptors have no known antigen. TCRdb re-derived calls from the 5' RACE reads in MiXCR, one entry per CDR3 protein. The table has about 2,800 distinct CDR3 sequences, approximately 48% seen once. The specimen comprised lung tumor tissue, sampled at surgery. The source is a male donor with early-stage non-small cell lung cancer.

In DNA form, the CDR3 reads TGTGCCAGCAGCTTACGGGGACTAGCATACACCGGGGAGCTGTTTTTT. Its translation: CASSLRGLAYTGELFF. The gene calls are TRBV7-8 and TRBJ2-2, with 9 positions matching TRBD2. Germline V gene sequence: CDR1 SGHVS, CDR2 FQNEAQ. This CDR3 region has 16 residues. Losses at the gene ends were 2 bases for V and 3 bases for J; bases not matched to a gene: 4.

The rearrangement links TRBV4-1 to TRBJ2-1, with D perhaps matching TRBD1 (5 bases). This CDR3 region has 15 residues. V was trimmed by 2 bases and J by 6 bases, leaving 14 bases between them. Germline-derived CDR1 and CDR2 are MGHRA and YSYEKL. For the CDR3, the DNA is TGCGCCAGCAGCCAAACAACGCAGGGTATCAATGAGCAGTTCTTC. Residues: CASSQTTQGINEQFF.

This clonotype is categorized as large. This chain connects TRBV7-9 to TRBJ1-4; 8 nucleotides agree with TRBD1. The CDR3 consists of 14 residues. Germline V lookup: CDR1 SEHNR, CDR2 FQNEAQ (reference sequence). V shed 6 bases, J shed 4 bases, and the junction held 4 bases outside the gene matches. The chain's CDR3 is CASRPGGINEKLFF. Written as DNA, the CDR3 is TGTGCCAGCAGGCCAGGGGGCATTAATGAAAAACTGTTTTTT. Supplemented by reference TRBV7-9 and TRBJ1-4, the full variable domain reads DTGVSQNPRHKITKRGQNVTFRCDPISEHNRLYWYRQTLGQGPEFLTYFQNEAQLEKSRLLSDRFSAERPKGSFSTLEIQRTEQGDSAMYLCASRPGGINEKLFFGSGTQLSVL.

J is TRBJ2-1 and V is TRBV20-1; 9 positions match TRBD1. V lost 0 bases and J lost 4; bases outside the gene matches: 7. Germline values: CDR1 DFQATT, CDR2 SNEGSKA (reference sequence). The CDR3 length is 16 residues. CDR3: CSARDIRTGAYNEQFF. The CDR3 nucleotides are TGCAGTGCTAGAGATATTAGGACAGGGGCTTACAATGAGCAGTTCTTC.

The chain combines TRBV6-2 or TRBV6-3 with TRBJ1-5; TRBD1 is a possible D gene (5 bases). Germline V gene sequence: CDR1 MNHEY, CDR2 SVGEGT. V shed 6 bases and J shed 4 bases, with 13 bases lying between them. This CDR3 comprises 14 residues. DNA of the CDR3: TGTGCCAGCAGCGACAGCAGTATTAATCAGCCCCAGCATTTT. Amino acid sequence: CASSDSSINQPQHF.

V usage is TRBV20-1 and J usage is TRBJ2-7, with 8 bases aligning to TRBD1. Germline V gene sequence: CDR1 DFQATT, CDR2 SNEGSKA (reference sequence). V gave up 6 bases and J gave up 3 bases; unmatched junction bases: 7. This CDR3 is 13 amino acids long. The CDR3 region has the DNA TGCAGTGCCCGCGGACAGGGCGACTACGAGCAGTACTTC. It specifies CSARGQGDYEQYF.

This clonotype was counted between two and nine times. The V call is TRBV5-1, the J call TRBJ2-2; TRBD1 matches 10 bases. This CDR3 is built from 16 residues. Trimming took 4 bases from V and 2 from J; bases not matched to a gene: 5. Germline CDR1 and CDR2: SGHRS and YFSETQ. CDR3 in DNA: TGCGCCAGCAGCAGGGACAGGGGTCTTAACACCGGGGAGCTGTTTTTT. It encodes CASSRDRGLNTGELFF.

This chain joins TRBV29-1 and TRBJ2-5; TRBD1 matches 7 bases. The CDR3 length is 13 residues. CDR1 is SQVTM, CDR2 ANQGSEA, per germline. V lost 7 bases, J lost 2 bases, and 7 bases stayed unmatched. The DNA for the CDR3 is TGCAGCGCACCGGACAGGTCTCAAGAGACCCAGTACTTC. This sequence encodes CSAPDRSQETQYF.

The genes are TRBV7-9 and TRBJ2-7; D remains ambiguous. V was trimmed by 3 bases and J by 4 bases, leaving 4 bases between them. Per the germline V gene, CDR1 is SEHNR and CDR2 is FQNEAQ (reference sequence). The length of the CDR3 is 11 residues. CDR3 residues: CASSFQYEQYF. CDR3 coding DNA: TGTGCCAGCAGCTTCCAATACGAGCAGTACTTC.

This chain joins TRBV6-6 and TRBJ2-3, with TRBD1 identical over 7 bases. Unmatched junction bases numbered 4, after V lost 0 bases and J lost 1 base. The CDR3 loop spans 16 amino acids. Germline V gene sequence: CDR1 MNHNY, CDR2 SVGAGI (reference sequence). This chain's CDR3 is CASSYSTGRRTDTQYF. In nucleotides, the CDR3 is TGTGCCAGCAGTTACTCGACAGGGAGACGCACAGATACGCAGTATTTT.

V is TRBV7-8 and J is TRBJ2-3; TRBD2 is a possible D gene (5 bases). Germline V gene data show CDR1 as SGHVS and CDR2 as FQNEAQ. The length of the CDR3 is 15 residues. Trimming cost V 5 bases and J 6 bases, with 18 bases left between them. This CDR3 reads CASSPGGLSMDTQYF. The CDR3 region has the DNA TGTGCCAGCAGCCCAGGAGGTCTTAGCATGGATACGCAGTATTTT.

The rearrangement links TRBV7-3 to TRBJ2-1; 12 bases match TRBD1. The CDR3 loop spans 15 amino acids. Germline V gives CDR1 SGHTA, CDR2 FQGTGA. Trimming took 5 bases from V and 9 from J; bases not matched to a gene: 8. Written as DNA, the CDR3 is TGTGCCAGCAGCAACTCCGGGACAGGGGGCGGTGAGCAGTTCTTC. This encodes CASSNSGTGGGEQFF.

In this sample, this clonotype turned up a few times. V gene TRBV25-1 combines with J gene TRBJ2-7; weak D call: TRBD1 (6 bases). Trimming left V 5 bases short and J 6 bases short, with 17 bases between. This CDR3 comprises 14 residues. Germline lookup yields CDR1 MGHDK and CDR2 SYGVNS. The CDR3 sequence: CASSKQGRMGEQYF. The CDR3 coding sequence is TGTGCCAGCAGTAAACAGGGTCGGATGGGCGAGCAGTACTTC.

The chain employs TRBV6-5 and TRBJ1-3, with D hard to call. V was pared by 2 bases and J by 2 bases, with 7 bases between. This CDR3 spans 14 amino acids. Germline CDR1 MNHEY, CDR2 SVGAGI. CDR3 in amino acids: CASSYGKPGNTIYF. The CDR3 DNA is TGTGCCAGCAGTTACGGGAAACCTGGAAACACCATATATTTT.

The rearrangement joins TRBV20-1 to TRBJ2-7; D remains unclear. Per the germline V gene, CDR1 is DFQATT and CDR2 is SNEGSKA (reference sequence). The CDR3 covers 15 residues. Trimming removed 3 bases from V and 0 bases from J, with 15 bases in between. CDR3 protein: CSASSRTYSSYEQYF. In DNA form, the CDR3 reads TGCAGTGCTAGCTCCCGGACCTACAGCTCCTACGAGCAGTACTTC.

This clonotype was detected only a few times. The V call is TRBV29-1, the J call TRBJ2-7; 13 positions match TRBD2. The CDR3 runs to 14 residues. V was clipped by 6 bases and J by 3 bases; unmatched bases: 5. Germline CDR1 and CDR2: SQVTM and ANQGSEA. The CDR3 sequence: CSVDGTSGDYEQYF. The CDR3 coding sequence is TGCAGCGTGGATGGGACTAGCGGGGACTACGAGCAGTACTTC.

V usage is TRBV4-3 and J usage is TRBJ2-3; 9 bases are a match to TRBD2. Germline V gene lookup returns CDR1 LGHNA and CDR2 YSLEER. The V gene end was trimmed by 0 bases and the J gene end by 7 bases; junction bases not matched to a gene: 5. The CDR3 is 15 residues long. The CDR3 bases are TGCGCCAGCAGCCAAGATTCTAGCGGGGTGTATACGCAGTATTTT. Amino acid sequence: CASSQDSSGVYTQYF.

V gene TRBV7-3 combines with J gene TRBJ2-7; TRBD1 matches 9 bases. Germline CDR1 is SGHTA and CDR2 is FQGTGA. The CDR3 has 16 residues. Trimming removed 2 bases from V and 6 bases from J; junction bases left unmatched: 11. The CDR3 is CASSLSPVGQGGEQYF. For the CDR3, the DNA is TGTGCCAGCAGCTTATCCCCTGTGGGACAGGGCGGCGAGCAGTACTTC. Complete variable domain (other parts from reference TRBV7-3 and TRBJ2-7): GAGVSQTPSNKVTEKGKYVELRCDPISGHTALYWYRQSLGQGPEFLIYFQGTGAADDSGLPNDRFFAVRPEGSVSTLKIQRTERGDSAVYLCASSLSPVGQGGEQYFGPGTRLTVT.

This clonotype was seen only once. The chain uses TRBV29-1 and TRBJ2-3; no reliable D call. Trimming removed 8 bases from V and 3 bases from J, with 9 bases in between. CDR3 length: 11 amino acids. CDR1 and CDR2 (germline): SQVTM, ANQGSEA. Written as DNA, the CDR3 is TGCAGCACTCGACTTACAGATACGCAGTATTTT. The encoded protein is CSTRLTDTQYF.

This clonotype was picked up a small number of times. This sequence joins TRBV2 and TRBJ2-1; TRBD2 agrees at 11 bases. Germline CDR1 SNHLY, CDR2 FYNNEI. The CDR3 length is 15 residues. V lost 5 bases, J lost 6 bases, and 6 bases stayed unmatched. The CDR3 sequence: CASSLRLAGSNEQFF. For the CDR3, the DNA is TGTGCCAGCAGTTTACGACTAGCGGGATCCAATGAGCAGTTCTTC.

This clonotype was detected only a few times. The chain uses TRBV11-3 and TRBJ2-7; 9 nucleotides match TRBD1. V was clipped by 0 bases and J by 3 bases; unmatched bases: 9. Germline CDR1 SGHNT, CDR2 YENEEA. The CDR3 extends over 17 amino acids. As DNA, the CDR3 is TGTGCCAGCAGCTTAGAACGTTGGGACAGGGAAAGCTACGAGCAGTACTTC. This sequence encodes CASSLERWDRESYEQYF.

This clonotype was seen a few times. V is TRBV19 and J is TRBJ2-5, with 9 bases lining up with TRBD1. J lost 3 bases, V lost 9 bases, and 2 bases had no gene match. This CDR3 has 12 amino acids. Germline V gene data show CDR1 as LNHDA and CDR2 as SQIVND (reference sequence). CDR3 residues: CARGQGEETQYF. CDR3 coding DNA: TGTGCCAGGGGACAGGGCGAAGAGACCCAGTACTTC.